A selection of T cell receptor beta chains follows, all from one sample in a study of blood T cell repertoires in COVID-19. The table came from immunoSEQ multiplex PCR; TCRdb's copy has only in-frame clones and leaves some out. This sample has over 150,000 clones, with around four fifths found just once. The specimen sequenced was peripheral blood. These receptors originate from a man between 65 and 80 years old with acute or convalescent COVID-19. Each CDR3 is given with its conserved first and last residue. The D gene is left open where the match is weak.

NA,TRBJ1-2,TRBV29-1,10,TGCAGCGTCAGCGGGGGAGGCTACACCTTC,CSVSGGGYTF
NA,TRBJ1-5,TRBV28,15,TGTGCCAGCAGTTTAAGCGGGCATGGCAATCAGCCCCAGCATTTT,CASSLSGHGNQPQHF
TRBD2,TRBJ2-1,TRBV7-2,16,TGTGCCAGCAGCCCGGGACTAGCGGGGGGGCAGTTTGAGCAGTTCTTC,CASSPGLAGGQFEQFF
TRBD1,TRBJ1-6,TRBV29-1,13,TGCAGCGTTATGGACAGGGAAAATTCACCCCTCCACTTT,CSVMDRENSPLHF
TRBD1,TRBJ2-5,TRBV29-1,15,TGCAGCGTTGATCGGGTTAGGGGGCGTGATGAGACCCAGTACTTC,CSVDRVRGRDETQYF
NA,TRBJ2-1,TRBV27,15,TGTGCCAGCAGTCCCCGGGATTACTCCTACAATGAGCAGTTCTTC,CASSPRDYSYNEQFF
TRBD2,TRBJ2-5,TRBV3-1/TRBV3-2,16,TGTGCCAGCAGCCGAGTGCTAGCGGGGCCCCAAGAGACCCAGTACTTC,CASSRVLAGPQETQYF
TRBD1,TRBJ2-7,TRBV28,14,TGTGCCAGCAGGGGACAGGGGGCGGCCTACGAGCAGTACTTC,CASRGQGAAYEQYF
NA,TRBJ2-3,TRBV19,18,TGTGCCAGTAGTATAGTCTTGCTGGGCGGGGCTAGCACAGATACGCAGTATTTT,CASSIVLLGGASTDTQYF
TRBD1,TRBJ1-5,TRBV5-1,14,TGCGCCAGCAGCTCGGGACAGCTTAATCAGCCCCAGCATTTT,CASSSGQLNQPQHF
TRBD1,TRBJ2-7,TRBV28,16,TGTGCCAGCACCCACGGAGTAGGACAGGGGTCTCACGAGCAGTACTTC,CASTHGVGQGSHEQYF
NA,TRBJ1-6,TRBV15,12,TGTGCCACCAGCAGAGATGAGTCACCCCTCCACTTT,CATSRDESPLHF